Included here is one T cell receptor beta chain sequence, with context. Its target is unknown. Germline lookup yields CDR1 SEHNR and CDR2 FQNEAQ (reference sequence). V lost 5 bases to trimming and J lost 0 bases; unmatched junction nucleotides: 2. The CDR3 consists of 14 residues. Primers: 60 Vbeta forward and 13 Jbeta reverse. Data came from immunoSEQ multiplex PCR; TCRdb stores just in-frame clones and leaves some out. In the table there are 300,000 or so clones, roughly four fifths of which are singletons. This entry is derived from a study of cytomegalovirus exposure and HLA in healthy donors. As for the study in general: Of a few hundred genotyped donors, about 80% grouped in the Caucasian-associated ancestry cluster. General study points: Most TCR beta V segments were productive about 87% or about 30% of the time in an earlier analysis. Looking again later, the authors saw that most CMV-associated TCR beta chains seemed HLA-restricted.

The donors (healthy individuals) were bone marrow donors. This receptor was taken from a woman in her thirties or forties in good health and CMV-seropositive. Sequencing input: PBMCs. The V gene is TRBV7-9, the J gene TRBJ1-1; 8 bases are a match to TRBD1. This chain's CDR3 is CASSPQGVNTEAFF. In nucleotides, the CDR3 is TGTGCCAGCAGCCCACAGGGGGTGAACACTGAAGCTTTCTTT.